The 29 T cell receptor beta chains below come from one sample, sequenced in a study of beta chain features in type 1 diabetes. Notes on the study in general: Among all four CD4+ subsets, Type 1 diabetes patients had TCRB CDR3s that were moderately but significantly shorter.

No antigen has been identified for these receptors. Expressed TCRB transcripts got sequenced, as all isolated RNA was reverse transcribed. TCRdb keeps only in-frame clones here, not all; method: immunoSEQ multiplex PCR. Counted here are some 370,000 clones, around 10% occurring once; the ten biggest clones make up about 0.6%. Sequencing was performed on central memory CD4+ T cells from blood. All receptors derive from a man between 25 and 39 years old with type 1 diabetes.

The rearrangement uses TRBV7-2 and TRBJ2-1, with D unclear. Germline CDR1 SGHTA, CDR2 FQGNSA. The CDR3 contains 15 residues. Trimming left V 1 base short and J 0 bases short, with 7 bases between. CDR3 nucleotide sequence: TGTGCCAGCAGCTTAGTGTCTAGCTCCTACAATGAGCAGTTCTTC. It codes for CASSLVSSSYNEQFF.

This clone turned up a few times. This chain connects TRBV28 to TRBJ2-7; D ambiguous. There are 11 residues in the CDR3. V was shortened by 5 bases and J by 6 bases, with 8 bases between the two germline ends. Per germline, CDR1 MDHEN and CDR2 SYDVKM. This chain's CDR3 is CASSIAGEQYF. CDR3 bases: TGTGCCAGCAGTATCGCTGGCGAGCAGTACTTC.

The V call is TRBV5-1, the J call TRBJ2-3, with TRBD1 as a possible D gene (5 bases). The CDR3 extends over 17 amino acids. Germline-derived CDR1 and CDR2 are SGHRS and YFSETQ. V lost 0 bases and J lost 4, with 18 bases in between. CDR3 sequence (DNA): TGCGCCAGCAGCTTGGATGGCCCCCGTGGGGCCCCAGATACGCAGTATTTT. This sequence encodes CASSLDGPRGAPDTQYF. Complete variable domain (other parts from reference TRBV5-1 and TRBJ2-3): KAGVTQTPRYLIKTRGQQVTLSCSPISGHRSVSWYQQTPGQGLQFLFEYFSETQRNKGNFPGRFSGRQFSNSRSEMNVSTLELGDSALYLCASSLDGPRGAPDTQYFGPGTRLTVL.

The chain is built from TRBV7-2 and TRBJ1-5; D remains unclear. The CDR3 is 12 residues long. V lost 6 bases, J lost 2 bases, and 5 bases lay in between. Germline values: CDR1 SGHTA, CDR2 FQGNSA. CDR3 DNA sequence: TGTGCCAGCAGGAGCGGCAATCAGCCCCAGCATTTT. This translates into CASRSGNQPQHF.

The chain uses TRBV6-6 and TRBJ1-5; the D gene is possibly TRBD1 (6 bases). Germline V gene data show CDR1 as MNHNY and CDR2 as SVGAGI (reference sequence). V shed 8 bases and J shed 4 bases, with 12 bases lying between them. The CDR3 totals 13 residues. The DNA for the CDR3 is TGTGCCAGCGGCTACCAGGGGAATCAGCCCCAGCATTTT. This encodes CASGYQGNQPQHF.

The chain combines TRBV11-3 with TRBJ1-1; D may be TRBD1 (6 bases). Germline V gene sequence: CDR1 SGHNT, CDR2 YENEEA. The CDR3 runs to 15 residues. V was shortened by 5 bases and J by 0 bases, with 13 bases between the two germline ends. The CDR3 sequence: CASSLRQAMNTEAFF. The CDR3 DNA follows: TGTGCCAGCAGCCTGCGACAGGCAATGAACACTGAAGCTTTCTTT. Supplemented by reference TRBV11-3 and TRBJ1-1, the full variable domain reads EAGVVQSPRYKIIEKKQPVAFWCNPISGHNTLYWYLQNLGQGPELLIRYENEEAVDDSQLPKDRFSAERLKGVDSTLKIQPAELGDSAVYLCASSLRQAMNTEAFFGQGTRLTVV.

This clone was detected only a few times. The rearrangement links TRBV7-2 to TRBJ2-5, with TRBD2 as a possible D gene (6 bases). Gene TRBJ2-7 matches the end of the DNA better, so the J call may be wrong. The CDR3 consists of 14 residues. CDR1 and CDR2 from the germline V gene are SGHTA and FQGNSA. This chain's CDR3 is CASSPQYGGYEQYF. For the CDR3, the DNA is TGTGCCAGCAGCCCCCAGTACGGGGGATACGAGCAGTACTTC.

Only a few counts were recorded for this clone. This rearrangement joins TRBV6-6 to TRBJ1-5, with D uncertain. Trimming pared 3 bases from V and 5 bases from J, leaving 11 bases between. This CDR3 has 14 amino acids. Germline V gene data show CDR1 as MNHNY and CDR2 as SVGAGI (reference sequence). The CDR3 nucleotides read TGTGCCAGCAGTTATTACAGTGACGATCAGCCCCAGCATTTT. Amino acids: CASSYYSDDQPQHF.

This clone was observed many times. DNA for the CDR3: TGTGCCAGCAGCTTACTGTCAACCACAGGGATGGCTTTCTTT. Residues: CASSLLSTTGMAFF. The chain couples TRBV7-2 to TRBJ1-1; tentative D call: TRBD1 (6 bases). Trimming left V 2 bases short and J 11 bases short, with 18 bases between. Germline V CDR1 and CDR2: SGHTA, FQGNSA. This CDR3 has 14 residues.

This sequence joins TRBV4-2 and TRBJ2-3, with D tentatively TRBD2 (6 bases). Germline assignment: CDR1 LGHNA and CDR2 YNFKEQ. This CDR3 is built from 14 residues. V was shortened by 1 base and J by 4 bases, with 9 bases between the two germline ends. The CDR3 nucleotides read TGTGCCAGCAGCCAAGGACTAGATGCAGATACGCAGTATTTT. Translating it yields CASSQGLDADTQYF.

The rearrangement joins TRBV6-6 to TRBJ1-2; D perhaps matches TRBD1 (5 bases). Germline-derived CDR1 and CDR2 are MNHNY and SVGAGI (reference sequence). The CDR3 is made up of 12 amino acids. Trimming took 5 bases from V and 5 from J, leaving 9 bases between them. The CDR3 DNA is TGTGCCAGCAGTCGCCAGGGTTATGGCTACACCTTC. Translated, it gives CASSRQGYGYTF.

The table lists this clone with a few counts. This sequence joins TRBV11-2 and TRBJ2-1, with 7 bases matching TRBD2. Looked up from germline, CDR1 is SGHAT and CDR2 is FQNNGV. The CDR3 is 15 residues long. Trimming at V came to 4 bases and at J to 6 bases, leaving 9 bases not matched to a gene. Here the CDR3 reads CASSYPSSGINEQFF. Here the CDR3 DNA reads TGTGCCAGCAGCTACCCCAGCAGCGGGATCAATGAGCAGTTCTTC.

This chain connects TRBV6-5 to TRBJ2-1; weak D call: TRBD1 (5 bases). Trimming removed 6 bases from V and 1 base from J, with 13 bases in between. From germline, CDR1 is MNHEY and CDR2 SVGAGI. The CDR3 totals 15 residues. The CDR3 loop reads CASSPHTGSYNEQFF. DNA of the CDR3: TGTGCCAGCAGCCCCCATACAGGTTCCTACAATGAGCAGTTCTTC.

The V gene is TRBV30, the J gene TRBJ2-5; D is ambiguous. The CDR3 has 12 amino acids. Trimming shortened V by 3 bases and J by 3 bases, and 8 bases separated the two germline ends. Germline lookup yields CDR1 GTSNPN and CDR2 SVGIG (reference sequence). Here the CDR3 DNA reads TGTGCCTGGAGCGACTCCGAAGAGACCCAGTACTTC. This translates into CAWSDSEETQYF.

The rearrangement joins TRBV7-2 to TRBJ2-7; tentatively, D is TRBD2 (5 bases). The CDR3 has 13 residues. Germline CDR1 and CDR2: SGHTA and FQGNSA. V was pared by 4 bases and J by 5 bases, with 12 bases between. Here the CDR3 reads CASSSRGPDEQYF. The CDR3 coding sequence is TGTGCCAGCAGCTCACGAGGGCCCGACGAGCAGTACTTC.

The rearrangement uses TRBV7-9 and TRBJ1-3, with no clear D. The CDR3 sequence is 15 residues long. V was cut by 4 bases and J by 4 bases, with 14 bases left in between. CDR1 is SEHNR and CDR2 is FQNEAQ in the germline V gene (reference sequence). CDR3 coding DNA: TGTGCCAGCAGCTCGGACCTCACGGTGGGAAACACCATATATTTT. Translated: CASSSDLTVGNTIYF.

The CDR3 bases are TGTGCCAGCAGTAGCGGGAGGTACGGGTACAATGAGCAGTTCTTC. Its protein product is CASSSGRYGYNEQFF. The V call is TRBV6-1, the J call TRBJ2-1; TRBD2 agrees at 9 bases. This CDR3 has 15 residues. The trim removed 5 bases at V and 4 bases at J, leaving 6 bases unmatched. In germline, CDR1 is MNHNS, CDR2 SASEGT.

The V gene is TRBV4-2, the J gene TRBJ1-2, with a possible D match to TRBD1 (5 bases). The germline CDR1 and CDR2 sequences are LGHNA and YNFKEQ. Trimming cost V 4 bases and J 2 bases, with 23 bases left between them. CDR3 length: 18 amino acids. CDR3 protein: CASSLGGVHAFRNYGYTF. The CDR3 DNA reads TGTGCCAGCAGCCTTGGGGGGGTACACGCATTCAGGAACTATGGCTACACCTTC.

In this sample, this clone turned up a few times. This CDR3 is CASSQVTSGRTDTQYF. As DNA, the CDR3 is TGTGCCAGCAGCCAAGTGACTAGCGGGAGGACAGATACGCAGTATTTT. V and J are TRBV4-2 and TRBJ2-3; 13 bases map to TRBD2. V gave up 1 base and J gave up 3 bases; unmatched junction bases: 1. Germline CDR1 is LGHNA and CDR2 is YNFKEQ. CDR3 length equals 16 residues.

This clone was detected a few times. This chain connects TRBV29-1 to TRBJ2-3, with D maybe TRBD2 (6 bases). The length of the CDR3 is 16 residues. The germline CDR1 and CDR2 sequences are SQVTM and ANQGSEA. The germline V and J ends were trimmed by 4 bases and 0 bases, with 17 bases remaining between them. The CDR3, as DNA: TGCAGCGTTGTGGGGGTGGAGGGACGGAGCACAGATACGCAGTATTTT. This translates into CSVVGVEGRSTDTQYF.

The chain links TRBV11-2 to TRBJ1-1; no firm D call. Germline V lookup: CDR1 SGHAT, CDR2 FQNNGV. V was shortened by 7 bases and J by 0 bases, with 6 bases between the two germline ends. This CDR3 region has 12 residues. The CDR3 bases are TGTGCCAGCAAGCTACTGAACACTGAAGCTTTCTTT. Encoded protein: CASKLLNTEAFF.

CDR3 in DNA: TGTGCCAGCAGCGTTAGTGGGTCGAACACTGAAGCTTTCTTT. Amino acids: CASSVSGSNTEAFF. This rearrangement joins TRBV2 to TRBJ1-1, with D uncertain. The CDR3 runs 14 residues. The germline V gene has CDR1 SNHLY and CDR2 FYNNEI. V was trimmed by 6 bases and J by 1 base, leaving 12 bases between them.

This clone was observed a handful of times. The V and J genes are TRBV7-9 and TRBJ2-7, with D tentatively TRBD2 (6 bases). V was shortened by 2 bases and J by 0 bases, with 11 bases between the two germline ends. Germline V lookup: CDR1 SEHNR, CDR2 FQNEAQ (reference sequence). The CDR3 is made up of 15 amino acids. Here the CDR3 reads CASSLSGGVSYEQYF. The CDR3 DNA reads TGTGCCAGCAGCTTATCCGGGGGAGTCTCCTACGAGCAGTACTTC. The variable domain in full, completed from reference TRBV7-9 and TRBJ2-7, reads DTGVSQNPRHKITKRGQNVTFRCDPISEHNRLYWYRQTLGQGPEFLTYFQNEAQLEKSRLLSDRFSAERPKGSFSTLEIQRTEQGDSAMYLCASSLSGGVSYEQYFGPGTRLTVT.

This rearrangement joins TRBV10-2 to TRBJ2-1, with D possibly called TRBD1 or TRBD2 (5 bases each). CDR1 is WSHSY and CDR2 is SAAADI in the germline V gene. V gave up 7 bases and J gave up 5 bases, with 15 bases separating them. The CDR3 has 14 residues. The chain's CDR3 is CASNPSGADNEQFF. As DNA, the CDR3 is TGCGCCAGCAATCCCTCCGGGGCAGACAATGAGCAGTTCTTC.

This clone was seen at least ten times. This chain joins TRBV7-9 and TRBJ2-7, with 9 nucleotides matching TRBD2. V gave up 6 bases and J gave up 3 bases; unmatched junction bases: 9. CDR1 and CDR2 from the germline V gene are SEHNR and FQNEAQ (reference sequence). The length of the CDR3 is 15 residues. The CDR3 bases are TGTGCCAGCAGTTTCCACTCTAGCGGGGACTACGAGCAGTACTTC. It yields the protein CASSFHSSGDYEQYF.

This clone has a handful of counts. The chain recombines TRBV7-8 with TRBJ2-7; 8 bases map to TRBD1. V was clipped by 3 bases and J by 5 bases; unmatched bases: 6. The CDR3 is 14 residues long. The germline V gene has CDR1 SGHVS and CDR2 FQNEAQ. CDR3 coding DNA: TGTGCCAGCAGCTTCTTTACACAGGGGGACGAGCAGTACTTC. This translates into CASSFFTQGDEQYF. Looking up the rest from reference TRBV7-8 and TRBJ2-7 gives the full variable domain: GAGVSQSPRYKVAKRGQDVALRCDPISGHVSLFWYQQALGQGPEFLTYFQNEAQLDKSGLPSDRFFAERPEGSVSTLKIQRTQQEDSAVYLCASSFFTQGDEQYFGPGTRLTVT.

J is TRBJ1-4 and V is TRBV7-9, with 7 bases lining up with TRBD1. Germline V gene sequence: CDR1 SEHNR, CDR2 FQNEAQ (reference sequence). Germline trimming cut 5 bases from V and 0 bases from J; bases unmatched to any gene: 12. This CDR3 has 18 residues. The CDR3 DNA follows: TGTGCCAGCAGCCCGACAGGGCGAACGTCGGCAACTAATGAAAAACTGTTTTTT. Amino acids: CASSPTGRTSATNEKLFF.

CDR3: CASRSRGATSQQYF. The CDR3 DNA is TGTGCCAGCAGGTCCCGAGGGGCGACGAGCCAGCAGTACTTC. The chain joins TRBV28 to TRBJ2-7; D assignment may be TRBD1 or TRBD2 (5 bases each). The CDR3 has 14 residues. In germline, CDR1 is MDHEN, CDR2 SYDVKM. Trimming shortened V by 6 bases and J by 8 bases, and 20 bases separated the two germline ends.

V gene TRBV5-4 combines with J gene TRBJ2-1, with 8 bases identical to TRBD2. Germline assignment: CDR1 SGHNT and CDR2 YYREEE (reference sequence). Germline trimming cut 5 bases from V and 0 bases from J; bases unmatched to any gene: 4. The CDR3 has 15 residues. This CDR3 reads CASSRGTSSYNEQFF. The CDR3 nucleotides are TGTGCCAGCAGTCGTGGGACTAGCTCCTACAATGAGCAGTTCTTC.